The 13 T cell receptor beta chains presented below share a single source sample, sequenced in a study of blood T cell repertoires in COVID-19. The assay was immunoSEQ multiplex PCR, and TCRdb's table has in-frame clones only and misses some. This table has about 80,000 clones, around 69% appearing once. The specimen sequenced was peripheral blood. These receptors were obtained from a man aged 70 or older with active or convalescent COVID-19.

The CDR3: CSSWGQGTEAFF. CDR3 in DNA: TGCAGCTCTTGGGGACAGGGCACTGAAGCTTTCTTT. The rearrangement links TRBV29-1 to TRBJ1-1, with TRBD1 matching 9 bases. Trimming took 8 bases from V and 4 from J; bases not matched to a gene: 5. CDR3 length: 12 amino acids. Germline values: CDR1 SQVTM, CDR2 ANQGSEA. Drawing the rest from reference TRBV29-1 and TRBJ1-1, the complete variable domain is SAVISQKPSRDICQRGTSLTIQCQVDSQVTMMFWYRQQPGQSLTLIATANQGSEATYESGFVIDKFPISRPNLTFSTLTVSNMSPEDSSIYLCSSWGQGTEAFFGQGTRLTVV.

This clone was seen just once. The CDR3 protein is CASMSSGGYDTGELFF. In nucleotides, the CDR3 is TGCGCCAGCATGAGTAGCGGGGGGTACGACACCGGGGAGCTGTTTTTT. The chain recombines TRBV5-1 with TRBJ2-2; 10 nucleotides line up with TRBD2. Trimming cost V 6 bases and J 3 bases; bases outside gene matches: 8. Germline V gene lookup returns CDR1 SGHRS and CDR2 YFSETQ. CDR3 length equals 16 residues. Together with reference TRBV5-1 and TRBJ2-2, the CDR3 gives the full variable domain: KAGVTQTPRYLIKTRGQQVTLSCSPISGHRSVSWYQQTPGQGLQFLFEYFSETQRNKGNFPGRFSGRQFSNSRSEMNVSTLELGDSALYLCASMSSGGYDTGELFFGEGSRLTVL.

V and J are TRBV4-1 and TRBJ1-5; 8 nucleotides align to TRBD1. Trimming removed 0 bases from V and 5 bases from J; junction bases left unmatched: 3. The CDR3 length is 15 residues. From germline, CDR1 is MGHRA and CDR2 YSYEKL. CDR3 amino acids: CASSQDGQGDQPQHF. CDR3 nucleotide sequence: TGCGCCAGCAGCCAAGATGGACAGGGCGATCAGCCCCAGCATTTT.

The chain recombines TRBV2 with TRBJ1-2; no definite D call. V lost 6 bases and J 0 bases, leaving 8 bases between the germline ends. The CDR3 contains 13 residues. CDR1 is SNHLY, CDR2 FYNNEI, per germline. The CDR3 here is CASRQSANYGYTF. CDR3 sequence (DNA): TGTGCCAGCAGACAGTCAGCTAACTATGGCTACACCTTC. Using reference TRBV2 and TRBJ1-2 for the parts outside the CDR3, the full variable domain is EPEVTQTPSHQVTQMGQEVILRCVPISNHLYFYWYRQILGQKVEFLVSFYNNEISEKSEIFDDQFSVERPDGSNFTLKIRSTKLEDSAMYFCASRQSANYGYTFGSGTRLTVV.

This clone was picked up a small number of times. The chain is built from TRBV28 and TRBJ1-2; D gene unclear. CDR3 length equals 15 residues. The germline V and J ends were trimmed by 8 bases and 5 bases, with 21 bases remaining between them. Germline CDR1 reads MDHEN; CDR2 reads SYDVKM. The CDR3 sequence: CASRIGLGGHYGYTF. The CDR3 bases are TGTGCCAGCCGGATTGGATTAGGAGGCCATTATGGCTACACCTTC.

In this sample, this clone turned up a few times. The V call is TRBV29-1, the J call TRBJ1-1, with 8 bases matching TRBD1. The CDR3 contains 13 residues. The V and J ends lost 7 bases and 2 bases, in that order; junction bases with no gene match: 6. CDR1 and CDR2 from the germline V gene are SQVTM and ANQGSEA. The CDR3 region is CSATGQGNTEAFF. The CDR3 DNA reads as TGCAGCGCCACAGGACAGGGTAACACTGAAGCTTTCTTT.

This clone was seen a few times. The chain recombines TRBV7-9 with TRBJ2-7, with D perhaps matching TRBD2 (6 bases). From germline, CDR1 is SEHNR and CDR2 FQNEAQ (reference sequence). Trimming pared 5 bases from V and 9 bases from J, leaving 17 bases between. There are 13 residues in the CDR3. CDR3 sequence reads: CASSADTSEGQYF. In nucleotides, the CDR3 is TGTGCCAGCAGCGCGGACACCTCGGAGGGGCAGTACTTC.

This clone appeared a single time. The chain combines TRBV4-1 with TRBJ2-2; 9 positions agree with TRBD2. This CDR3 is built from 17 residues. The germline CDR1 and CDR2 sequences are MGHRA and YSYEKL. The junction had 10 bases not matched to a gene; V was cut back by 1 base and J by 7 bases. The CDR3 region has the DNA TGCGCCAGCAGCCAAGGTTCTCAGCGGGGGGTAGGCGGGGAGCTGTTTTTT. Translating it yields CASSQGSQRGVGGELFF.

CDR3 nucleotides: TGCGCCAGCAGCCAGTTCCCCGGGAACCCCCAAGAGACCCAGTACTTC. Encoded protein: CASSQFPGNPQETQYF. The V gene is TRBV4-1, the J gene TRBJ2-5, with D tentatively TRBD2 (5 bases). Trimming cost V 3 bases and J 1 base, with 15 bases left between them. CDR3 length: 16 residues. The germline V gene has CDR1 MGHRA and CDR2 YSYEKL.

The chain has TRBV2 and TRBJ2-1; D ambiguous. With 5 bases removed from V and 6 bases from J, the gap between germline ends came to 5 bases. Germline CDR1 is SNHLY and CDR2 is FYNNEI. The CDR3 has 11 amino acids. CDR3 coding DNA: TGTGCCAGCAGTATCGTCAATGAGCAGTTCTTC. This gives the protein CASSIVNEQFF.

This chain links TRBV28 with TRBJ1-2, with TRBD1 matching over 7 bases. Germline CDR1 is MDHEN and CDR2 is SYDVKM. The CDR3 totals 17 residues. The trim removed 4 bases at V and 6 bases at J, leaving 17 bases unmatched. This CDR3 is CASSSSGTEGSLDGYTF. The CDR3 coding sequence is TGTGCCAGCAGTTCTTCCGGGACAGAGGGCAGTTTGGATGGCTACACCTTC.

The chain combines TRBV6-5 with TRBJ1-1; a possible D gene is TRBD1 (6 bases). With 4 bases removed from V and 4 bases from J, the gap between germline ends came to 16 bases. The CDR3 contains 15 residues. CDR1 is MNHEY and CDR2 is SVGAGI in the germline V gene. The CDR3 region is CASSSSGGVSTEAFF. The CDR3 DNA reads as TGTGCCAGCAGTTCCAGTGGGGGCGTTTCCACTGAAGCTTTCTTT.

The V call is TRBV2, the J call TRBJ1-6; D possibly corresponds to TRBD1 (6 bases). Germline lookup yields CDR1 SNHLY and CDR2 FYNNEI. The CDR3 consists of 14 residues. Trimming pared 2 bases from V and 7 bases from J, leaving 9 bases between. The CDR3 DNA reads TGTGCCAGCAGTGAATCTGGGGGCAATTCACCCCTCCACTTT. Translating gives CASSESGGNSPLHF.